Each of the 18 T cell receptor beta chains below was sequenced from the same sample in a study of shared clonotypes between healthy human individuals. Sequencing was performed with immunoSEQ multiplex PCR; in TCRdb, only in-frame clones are kept and a portion is missing. The repertoire holds about 1.1 million clones, with roughly 80% as singletons. The sequenced sample was memory CD4+ T cells from PBMCs. As for subset: CD45RA-negative fraction. The source is a man younger than 30 in good health. Some clones in this sample may be carry-over from other donors' samples.

The V and J genes are TRBV29-1 and TRBJ2-5; weak D call: TRBD2 (7 bases). The end of the DNA aligns better with TRBJ2-7, so the J call may be wrong. Germline V CDR1 and CDR2: SQVTM, ANQGSEA. The CDR3 spans 15 residues. For the CDR3, the DNA is TGCAGCGTCGAGCCCGAGGGGGGGGGCTCCTACGAGCAGTACTTC. Protein product: CSVEPEGGGSYEQYF.

This clone was recorded only once. V gene TRBV28 combines with J gene TRBJ2-5, with TRBD2 identical over 7 bases. CDR3 length equals 12 residues. The J segment lost 5 bases and the V segment lost 11 bases, leaving 8 bases of the junction unmatched. Per the germline V gene, CDR1 is MDHEN and CDR2 is SYDVKM. CDR3 coding DNA: TGTGCCGGGGGGGGGTCGGTGGAGACCCAGTACTTC. Its translation: CAGGGSVETQYF.

The chain is built from TRBV6-5 and TRBJ1-2; D uncertain. In germline, CDR1 is MNHEY, CDR2 SVGAGI. The CDR3 is made up of 16 amino acids. The V end lost 2 bases, the J end lost 8 bases, and 21 bases lay between the germline ends. In DNA, the CDR3 is TGTGCCAGCAGTTACACGAGCCGGCAGAAGGCGTGGGGCTACACCTTC. This translates into CASSYTSRQKAWGYTF.

The genes are TRBV4-1 and TRBJ2-1; D may correspond to TRBD1 or TRBD2 (5 bases each). V shed 3 bases and J shed 7 bases, with 13 bases lying between them. The CDR3 covers 14 residues. Germline V gene data show CDR1 as MGHRA and CDR2 as YSYEKL. DNA for the CDR3: TGCGCCAGCAGCCAGGGGGTCGTTTGGAATGAGCAGTTCTTC. Protein: CASSQGVVWNEQFF.

This clone was seen just once. The rearrangement uses TRBV7-8 and TRBJ2-5; D not resolved. The CDR3 spans 14 residues. The V gene lost 5 bases and the J gene lost 5 bases, with 15 bases spanning the gap. Per germline, CDR1 SGHVS and CDR2 FQNEAQ. The CDR3 reads CASSRVRVGETQYF. The DNA of the CDR3 is TGTGCCAGCAGCCGGGTCCGGGTTGGGGAGACCCAGTACTTC.

In this sample, this clone turned up a few times. The chain carries TRBV28 and TRBJ2-3; 14 nucleotides agree with TRBD2. The CDR3 extends over 17 amino acids. Germline CDR1 is MDHEN and CDR2 is SYDVKM. The ends lost 5 bases at V and 3 bases at J; junction bases unmatched: 7. The CDR3 is CASSPRRTSGGTDTQYF. For the CDR3, the DNA is TGTGCCAGCAGTCCTAGAAGGACTAGCGGGGGGACAGATACGCAGTATTTT.

This clone occurred once. The chain uses TRBV6-5 and TRBJ2-7, with a weak D call TRBD1 (6 bases). Trimming stripped 10 bases from V and 6 bases from J, with 13 bases between. CDR3 length: 11 amino acids. Germline V gene data show CDR1 as MNHEY and CDR2 as SVGAGI. CDR3 protein: CATRTGFEQYF. The CDR3 region has the DNA TGTGCCACCCGAACAGGGTTCGAGCAGTACTTC.

Ten or more counts support this clone. The sample carries other DNA sequences with the same CDR3. This chain links TRBV5-1 with TRBJ2-7, with 8 bases fitting TRBD1. The germline gives CDR1 SGHRS, CDR2 YFSETQ. Trimming at V came to 4 bases and at J to 0 bases, leaving 6 bases not matched to a gene. The CDR3 consists of 15 residues. The CDR3 spells CASSGRTGSSYEQYF. CDR3 in DNA: TGCGCCAGCAGCGGCCGGACAGGGAGCTCCTACGAGCAGTACTTC.

The chain employs TRBV4-2 and TRBJ2-7, with 8 bases identical to TRBD2. CDR1 LGHNA and CDR2 YNFKEQ come from the germline V gene. There are 17 residues in the CDR3. The V segment lost 0 bases and the J segment 0 bases; nucleotides outside the gene matches: 7. DNA for the CDR3: TGTGCCAGCAGCCAAGAGCCTAGCGGGTTCAGCTCCTACGAGCAGTACTTC. It encodes CASSQEPSGFSSYEQYF.

The J gene is TRBJ1-2, the V gene TRBV5-1, with TRBD1 identical over 7 bases. The V segment lost 2 bases and the J segment 4 bases; nucleotides outside the gene matches: 5. There are 14 residues in the CDR3. Germline assignment: CDR1 SGHRS and CDR2 YFSETQ. The CDR3 region is CASSLDRETYGYTF. In DNA form, the CDR3 reads TGCGCCAGCAGCTTAGACAGGGAAACCTATGGCTACACCTTC.

The rearrangement uses TRBV27 and TRBJ2-7; TRBD2 agrees at 8 bases. Germline assignment: CDR1 MNHEY and CDR2 SMNVEV (reference sequence). The V and J ends lost 10 bases and 3 bases, in that order; junction bases with no gene match: 26. The length of the CDR3 is 19 residues. The CDR3 DNA sequence: TGTGCCACCAGAAAAAATACGGGGGGGCGTAGTAGCGGGGTCTACGAGCAGTACTTC. This translates into CATRKNTGGRSSGVYEQYF.

The table lists this clone with a few counts. The genes are TRBV5-1 and TRBJ2-2, with 13 bases aligning to TRBD2. Germline V gives CDR1 SGHRS, CDR2 YFSETQ. This CDR3 is 17 amino acids long. V lost 3 bases and J lost 1; bases outside the gene matches: 3. The CDR3 bases are TGCGCCAGCAGCTCAAGGACTAGCGGGAGGAACACCGGGGAGCTGTTTTTT. Its translation is CASSSRTSGRNTGELFF.

The chain recombines TRBV19 with TRBJ2-2, with 14 bases matching TRBD2. CDR3 length equals 15 residues. The V segment lost 7 bases and the J segment 8 bases; nucleotides outside the gene matches: 6. Germline CDR1 reads LNHDA; CDR2 reads SQIVND (reference sequence). The CDR3 sequence is CASNSRLAGGGELFF. The DNA for the CDR3 is TGTGCCAGTAACTCAAGACTAGCGGGAGGGGGGGAGCTGTTTTTT.

The gene calls are TRBV4-3 and TRBJ2-7; the D gene is possibly TRBD2 (6 bases). This CDR3 has 15 amino acids. CDR1 LGHNA and CDR2 YSLEER come from the germline V gene. The V and J ends lost 0 bases and 9 bases respectively, with 18 bases between them. DNA of the CDR3: TGCGCCAGCAGCCAAGACCGGGGGTTCCCCCTTATGCAGTACTTC. Translation gives CASSQDRGFPLMQYF.

This clone was counted a single time. This chain joins TRBV4-2 and TRBJ2-1; 10 nucleotides align to TRBD2. CDR1 and CDR2 (germline): LGHNA, YNFKEQ. This CDR3 spans 15 amino acids. V lost 0 bases to trimming and J lost 6 bases; unmatched junction nucleotides: 2. Here the CDR3 DNA reads TGTGCCAGCAGCCAAGAAGCGGGAGGGACCAATGAGCAGTTCTTC. Translation: CASSQEAGGTNEQFF.

The chain couples TRBV9 to TRBJ2-1, with a tentative D call TRBD2 (6 bases). V lost 3 bases and J 7 bases, leaving 23 bases between the germline ends. CDR3 size: 17 residues. The germline gives CDR1 SGDLS, CDR2 YYNGEE. The CDR3 region has the DNA TGTGCCAGCAGCGGCGGGATGCGGGACCCCATAATAAATGAGCAGTTCTTC. This encodes CASSGGMRDPIINEQFF.

The chain employs TRBV28 and TRBJ2-3, with D unclear. V shed 10 bases and J shed 7 bases, with 9 bases lying between them. This CDR3 is built from 10 residues. CDR1 is MDHEN, CDR2 SYDVKM, per germline. The CDR3 loop is CATARHTQYF. CDR3 in DNA: TGTGCCACCGCTAGGCATACGCAGTATTTT.

The chain recombines TRBV5-1 with TRBJ2-7; TRBD1 aligns across 11 bases. Per the germline V gene, CDR1 is SGHRS and CDR2 is YFSETQ. This CDR3 has 15 amino acids. The ends lost 4 bases at V and 3 bases at J; junction bases unmatched: 6. For the CDR3, the DNA is TGCGCCAGCAGCGTGGCCGGGACAGGGGGCTACGAGCAGTACTTC. Its translation: CASSVAGTGGYEQYF.